These T cell receptor beta chains were read from a single sample in a study of T cell responses to AZD1222 COVID-19 vaccine. The table came from immunoSEQ multiplex PCR; TCRdb's copy has only in-frame clones and leaves some out. Found here are fewer than 130,000 clones, about 88% of them singletons; the top ten hold 1.5% to 2%. This specimen consisted of peripheral blood, obtained on day 0 of AZD1222 vaccination. Source of these receptors: an adult in good health. Each CDR3 is given with its conserved first and last residue. A D gene is named only where the DNA matches it firmly. Not every row has a clone size; where given, it reads once, few, many or a size class.

V	size	D	J	CDR3
TRBV5-4	few	-	TRBJ1-4	CASSLPGAREEKLFF
TRBV6-5	-	-	TRBJ1-3	CASSSSDGYSGNTIYF
TRBV14	-	-	TRBJ2-7	CASSQDLRYEQYF
TRBV10-2	-	-	TRBJ1-5	CASSASTGNINQPQHF
TRBV18	-	TRBD1	TRBJ1-1	CASSLGQGGAFF
TRBV15	-	TRBD1	TRBJ1-6	CATSIRQGRSPLHF
TRBV7-6	-	-	TRBJ2-2	CASKVGSNSNTGELFF
TRBV30	-	-	TRBJ1-1	CAWIKTVLDTEAFF
TRBV7-9	-	-	TRBJ1-5	CASSLVGRESNQPQHF
TRBV18	-	-	TRBJ1-4	CASSPKQEIEKLFF
TRBV6-1	-	-	TRBJ2-3	CASSEAGGRDTQYF
TRBV6-1	-	TRBD1	TRBJ1-1	CASSEGTEKGTEAFF
TRBV5-6	-	-	TRBJ2-7	CASSLFGGPYEQYF
TRBV4-1	-	-	TRBJ1-1	CASSQYIGPGAEAFF
TRBV5-1	-	-	TRBJ2-7	CASSLASGSTYEQYF
TRBV18	-	-	TRBJ1-2	CASSPREVYGYTF
TRBV5-1	-	-	TRBJ2-7	CASSLAGMPYEQYF
TRBV29-1	-	-	TRBJ1-2	CSVGDTLRGYTF
TRBV5-6	-	-	TRBJ2-1	CATGAVMVDEQFF
TRBV4-1	once	-	TRBJ2-5	CASSQGGSQETQYF
TRBV7-2	-	-	TRBJ2-7	CASSLTLEQYF
TRBV18	-	TRBD1	TRBJ1-3	CASTPKDRPSSGNTIYF
TRBV30	once	TRBD1	TRBJ2-7	CAWTPPWTGGEEQYF
TRBV29-1	few	-	TRBJ1-3	CSVVVGSSGNTIYF
TRBV29-1	-	-	TRBJ1-4	CSATTGLNEKLFF
TRBV30	-	-	TRBJ1-1	CAWTEPKGAFF
TRBV6-1	-	TRBD1	TRBJ2-7	CASSEAGQPLYEQYF
TRBV11-2	-	-	TRBJ2-5	CASSFTRTAQETQYF
TRBV27	-	-	TRBJ1-4	CASTTRASNEKLFF
TRBV28	-	-	TRBJ1-5	CASSPGGGHQPQHF
TRBV10-2	-	TRBD2	TRBJ2-3	CASSDTTGTSGTDTQYF
TRBV19	-	TRBD2	TRBJ2-5	CASSILAGARETQYF
TRBV4-2	few	TRBD1	TRBJ1-5	CASSQVLRGTGRVSNQPQHF
TRBV28	-	-	TRBJ1-4	CASTQRGGVDEKLFF
TRBV12-3/TRBV12-4	-	-	TRBJ1-5	CASSSRGSQPQHF
TRBV9	few	-	TRBJ2-1	CASSVEVGGLPSSYNEQFF
TRBV2	-	-	TRBJ2-1	CASNLQAGTGNEQFF
TRBV5-1	once	-	TRBJ2-7	CASSELGEQYF
TRBV12-3/TRBV12-4	-	-	TRBJ1-1	CASSLVARAFF
TRBV30	-	-	TRBJ2-4	CAWSAGSLAKNIQYF
TRBV5-4	-	TRBD1	TRBJ2-6	CASSFATGPSGANVLTF
TRBV5-1	-	-	TRBJ1-1	CASSLAGHTEAFF
TRBV5-1	-	-	TRBJ1-1	CASSLELGTVNTEAFF
TRBV4-1	-	-	TRBJ1-1	CASSHPGGGPGRNTEAFF
TRBV21-1	-	-	TRBJ2-1	CASSKAYQGGLSYNEQFF
TRBV5-5	-	TRBD1	TRBJ1-2	CASSPSSGTAPYGYTF
TRBV13	-	-	TRBJ1-3	CASSLASSGNTIYF
TRBV30	-	-	TRBJ1-2	CAWSVLAAQYYGYTF
TRBV5-6	-	TRBD1	TRBJ1-2	CASSWGGQEFRGYTF
TRBV12-5	-	-	TRBJ1-3	CASGPTPISGNTIYF
TRBV19	-	TRBD1	TRBJ2-1	CASSVQGAPGNEQFF
TRBV11-2	-	TRBD1	TRBJ1-2	CASSMGQSYGYTF
TRBV9	-	TRBD1	TRBJ2-7	CASSVETGASYEQYF
TRBV4-1	-	-	TRBJ1-1	CASSQEHRGNTEAFF
TRBV2	-	TRBD2	TRBJ2-7	CASRAIAGAYEQYF